This T cell receptor (beta chain) originates from a study of cytomegalovirus exposure and HLA in healthy donors. Concerning this clone: Its antigen is not known.

The CDR3 contains 17 residues. Germline loops: CDR1 MDHEN, CDR2 SYDVKM. Trimming removed 5 bases from V and 1 base from J, with 21 bases in between. Amplification used 60 Vbeta primers and 13 Jbeta primers. TCRdb keeps only in-frame clones here, not all; method: immunoSEQ multiplex PCR. The sample has 33,000 or so clones, approximately 76% seen once. The study, taken as a whole, reports: Per a prior analysis, the majority of TCR beta V segments were productive roughly 87% or roughly 30% of the time. More than 15,000 TCR beta sequences were associated with HLA alleles at 0.05 false discovery rate in a later analysis. Several top significant clusters appeared, in a later analysis, to be linked to common viral pathogens.

The chain has TRBV28 and TRBJ2-7; possible D gene TRBD2, 6 bases. This clonotype was sampled from a woman aged 25-40 years in good health and CMV-seropositive. Sequencing used PBMCs. DNA for the CDR3: TGTGCCAGCAGTCTAACCCGGGACTCAGACCCTTCCTACGAGCAGTACTTC. Protein: CASSLTRDSDPSYEQYF.